One sample yielded the 5 T cell receptor beta chains listed below, sequenced in a study of PD-L1 blockade in urothelial cancer. Specified time point: peripheral blood 6 weeks after treatment start. Assay used: immunoSEQ multiplex PCR; TCRdb lists only in-frame clones, some missing. The sample records fewer than 50,000 clones, less than 90% being singletons. Sequences were derived from PBMCs, sampled around atezolizumab (anti-PD-L1) treatment. These receptors were taken from a man aged 55 to 70 with urothelial cancer.

V usage is TRBV9 and J usage is TRBJ2-1; TRBD1 might be the D (5 bases). Germline-derived CDR1 and CDR2 are SGDLS and YYNGEE. The CDR3 is 14 amino acids. With 3 bases removed from V and 7 bases from J, the gap between germline ends came to 14 bases. CDR3 region: CASSATAGPNEQFF. The CDR3 DNA follows: TGTGCCAGCAGCGCCACTGCAGGGCCGAATGAGCAGTTCTTC.

Note on this clone: The junction departs from the called germline gene at one end, perhaps through a read error. The genes are TRBV9 and TRBJ2-3, with D unresolved. Per the germline V gene, CDR1 is SGDLS and CDR2 is YYNGEE. CDR3 length equals 13 residues. The CDR3 spells CASSVVSIDTQYF. In DNA, the CDR3 is TGTGCCAGCAGCGTGGTTAGCATAGATACGCAGTATTTT.

This clone occurred once. The chain is built from TRBV4-1 and TRBJ1-3; D perhaps matches TRBD1 (5 bases). Germline CDR1 MGHRA, CDR2 YSYEKL. Trimming removed 4 bases from V and 0 bases from J, with 13 bases in between. The CDR3 spans 16 residues. The CDR3 sequence is CASSPRIRDSGNTIYF. As DNA, the CDR3 is TGCGCCAGCAGCCCGAGGATCAGGGACTCTGGAAACACCATATATTTT.

The chain employs TRBV2 and TRBJ1-5; 8 bases are a match to TRBD1. This CDR3 has 15 amino acids. The ends lost 2 bases at V and 10 bases at J; junction bases unmatched: 10. CDR1 and CDR2 from the germline V gene are SNHLY and FYNNEI. The CDR3 nucleotides read TGTGCCAGCAGTGAAACCGGACAGGGAGCTGGTCCCCAGCATTTT. Translation: CASSETGQGAGPQHF.

The rearrangement links TRBV10-3 to TRBJ1-1; 8 bases line up with TRBD1. Per germline, CDR1 ENHRY and CDR2 SYGVKD. J lost 1 base, V lost 4 bases, and 5 bases had no gene match. The CDR3 sequence is 15 residues long. CDR3 sequence reads: CAISVIRGPNTEAFF. The CDR3, as DNA: TGTGCCATCAGTGTCATCAGGGGGCCGAACACTGAAGCTTTCTTT.